This TCR beta chain was captured by sequencing in a study of blood T cell repertoires in COVID-19. Study information: The analysed material was cDNA or gDNA that came from T cells, B-cell-depleted T cells, or PBMCs.

The CDR3 is 15 amino acids. Germline V gene lookup returns CDR1 LGHNA and CDR2 YSLEER. Germline trimming cut 4 bases from V and 6 bases from J; bases unmatched to any gene: 8. In the source study's methods: Estimation of nucleated cell counts relied on the amplification of reference gene primers. Only in-frame clones appear in the TCRdb table, and some are missing; sequencing was by immunoSEQ multiplex PCR. V, J and clone size are taken as reported in that table, and D and trimming were inferred from the DNA itself. Among some 400,000 clones, roughly nine tenths were seen once, and the ten largest hold 1.7%. Assignment of participants to cohorts was predicated upon participant-reported clinical history.

The chain recombines TRBV4-3 with TRBJ2-2; TRBD1 matches 7 bases. The sample consisted of PBMCs or T cells enriched from blood (not recorded which). The TCR comes from a woman under 40 who had recovered from COVID-19. The CDR3 sequence: CASSPGTVGAGELFF. The CDR3 bases are TGCGCCAGCAGCCCTGGGACAGTCGGGGCCGGGGAGCTGTTTTTT.